This entry concerns a single T cell receptor beta chain. This entry comes from a study of shared clonotypes between healthy human individuals. Repertoires were generated with immunoSEQ multiplex PCR, while TCRdb's copy carries only in-frame clones and drops some. The table lists about 95,000 clones, 67% of them singletons. The TCR originated in a man younger than 45 in good health. Sequencing was carried out using memory CD8+ T cells sorted from blood. Documented subset: CD45RO+ cells pooled with CCR7-negative TemRA cells.

In DNA, the CDR3 is TGTGCCAGCAGCTCTCGGACAGGGAAAAAGGAAAAACTGTTTTTT. Translation: CASSSRTGKKEKLFF. This sequence joins TRBV21-1 and TRBJ1-4; whether TRBD1, the table's D call, matches the DNA was not checked. TRBV21-1 is a documented pseudogene. The length of the CDR3 is 15 residues.